This T cell receptor beta chain was documented in a study of shared clonotypes between healthy human individuals. Naive CD8 cells comprised CD45RO-negative, CCR7-positively selected cells, excluding terminally differentiated effector memory CD45RA+ cells. The table came from immunoSEQ multiplex PCR; TCRdb's copy has only in-frame clones and leaves some out. The repertoire consists of some 2,100,000 clones, with around 93% occurring once and the leading ten covering more than 1.5%. The V end was cut by 4 bases, the J end by 4 bases, with 13 bases between. This CDR3 is built from 13 residues. CDR1 and CDR2 from the germline V gene are SQVTM and ANQGSEA.

This rearrangement joins TRBV29-1 to TRBJ1-1, with D hard to call. The clonotype was recovered from a man between 18 and 35 years old in good health. Some clones in this sample may be carry-over from other donors' samples. Specimen: naive CD8+ T cells from PBMCs. This chain's CDR3 is CSVVGSWTTEAFF. The CDR3 region has the DNA TGCAGCGTTGTAGGTTCATGGACCACTGAAGCTTTCTTT.